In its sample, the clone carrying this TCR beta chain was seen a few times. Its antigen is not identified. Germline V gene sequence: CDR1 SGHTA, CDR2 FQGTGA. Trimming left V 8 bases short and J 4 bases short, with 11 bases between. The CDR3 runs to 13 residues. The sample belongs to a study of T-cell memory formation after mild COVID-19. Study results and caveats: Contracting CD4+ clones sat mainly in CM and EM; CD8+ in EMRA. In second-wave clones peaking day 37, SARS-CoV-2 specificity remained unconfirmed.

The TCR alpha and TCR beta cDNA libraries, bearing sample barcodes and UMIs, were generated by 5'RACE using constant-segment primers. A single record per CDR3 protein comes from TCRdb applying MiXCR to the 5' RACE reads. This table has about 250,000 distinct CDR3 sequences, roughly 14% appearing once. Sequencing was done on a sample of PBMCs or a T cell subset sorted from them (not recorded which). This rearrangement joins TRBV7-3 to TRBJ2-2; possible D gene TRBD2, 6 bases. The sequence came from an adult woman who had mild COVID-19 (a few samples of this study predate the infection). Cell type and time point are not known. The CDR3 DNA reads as TGTGCCAGCGGGGACTTGAGCACCGGGGAGCTGTTTTTT. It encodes CASGDLSTGELFF.